Described below is a single T cell receptor (beta chain) sequence and its context. The antigen is unknown. Germline lookup yields CDR1 SGHTA and CDR2 FQGNSA. CDR3 size: 18 residues. The ends were cut back, 5 bases at V and 0 bases at J, with 17 bases in the middle. Reverse transcription of all isolated RNA meant that expressed TCRB transcripts were sequenced. This table comes from immunoSEQ multiplex PCR, and its TCRdb copy is limited to in-frame clones, with some not included. The repertoire holds about 340,000 clones, with around 9.7% as singletons. The data stem from a study of beta chain features in type 1 diabetes. Background on the study: Taken together, all samples contributed nearly 110 million examined sorted cells. The study's findings and limits: Type 1 diabetes patients had TCRB CDR3s that were shorter (moderately but significantly so) in all four CD4+ subsets.

The chain links TRBV7-2 to TRBJ2-6, with D possibly being TRBD1 (5 bases). Input material: central memory CD4+ T cells from blood. This clonotype originated in a man younger than 40 with type 1 diabetes. CDR3 DNA: TGTGCCAGCAGCGCTACAGGACACGCAAACTCTGGGGCCAACGTCCTGACTTTC. Its protein is CASSATGHANSGANVLTF.